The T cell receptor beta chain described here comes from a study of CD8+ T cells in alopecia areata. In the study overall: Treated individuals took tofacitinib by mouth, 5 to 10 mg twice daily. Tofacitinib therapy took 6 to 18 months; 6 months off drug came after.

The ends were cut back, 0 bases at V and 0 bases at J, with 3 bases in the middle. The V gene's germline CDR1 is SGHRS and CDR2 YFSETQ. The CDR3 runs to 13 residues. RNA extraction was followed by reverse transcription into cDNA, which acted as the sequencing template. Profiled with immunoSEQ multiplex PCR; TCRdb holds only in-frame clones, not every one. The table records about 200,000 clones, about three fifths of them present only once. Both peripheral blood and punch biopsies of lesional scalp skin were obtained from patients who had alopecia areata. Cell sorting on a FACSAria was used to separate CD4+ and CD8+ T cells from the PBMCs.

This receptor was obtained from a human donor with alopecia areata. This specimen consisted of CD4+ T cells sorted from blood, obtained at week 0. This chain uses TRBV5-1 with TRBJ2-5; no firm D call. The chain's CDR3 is CASSLAYQETQYF. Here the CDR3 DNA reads TGCGCCAGCAGCTTGGCCTACCAAGAGACCCAGTACTTC.